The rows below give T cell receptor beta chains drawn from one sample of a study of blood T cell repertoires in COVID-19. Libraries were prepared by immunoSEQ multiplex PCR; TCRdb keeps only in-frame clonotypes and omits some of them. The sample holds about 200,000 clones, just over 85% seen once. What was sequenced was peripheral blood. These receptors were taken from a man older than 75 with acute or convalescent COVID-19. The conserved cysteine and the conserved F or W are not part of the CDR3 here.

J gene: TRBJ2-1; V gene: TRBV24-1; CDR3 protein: ATSDPSGEKSNEQF
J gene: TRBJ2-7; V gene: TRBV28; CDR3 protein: ASSRPGQGKYEQY
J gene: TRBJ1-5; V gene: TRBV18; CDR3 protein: ASSPTGSNNQPQH
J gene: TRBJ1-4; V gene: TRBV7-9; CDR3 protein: ASSLVAEKLF
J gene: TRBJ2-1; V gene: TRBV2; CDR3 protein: ASSVISSGKHNEQF
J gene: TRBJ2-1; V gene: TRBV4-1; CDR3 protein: ASSQAPLTGSQEF
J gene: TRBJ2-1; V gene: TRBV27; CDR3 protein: ASSRLAGGSSYNEQF
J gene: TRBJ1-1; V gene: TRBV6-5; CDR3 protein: ASSSTGGPGEAF
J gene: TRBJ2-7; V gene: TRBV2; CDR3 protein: ASSGRGQSAYEQY
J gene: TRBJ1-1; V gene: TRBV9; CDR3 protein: ASSVDQVITEAF
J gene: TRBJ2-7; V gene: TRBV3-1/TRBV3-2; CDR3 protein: ASSPGLAERYRSSYEQY
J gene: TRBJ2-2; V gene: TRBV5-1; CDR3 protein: ASSLESTVNTGELF
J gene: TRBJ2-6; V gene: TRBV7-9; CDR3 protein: ASSLLAGANVLT
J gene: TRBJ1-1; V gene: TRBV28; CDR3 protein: ASSLPYRGPEAF
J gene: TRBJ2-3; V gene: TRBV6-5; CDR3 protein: ASSRRREEDTQY
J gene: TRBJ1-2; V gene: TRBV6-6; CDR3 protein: ASSYSNAYRDGYT
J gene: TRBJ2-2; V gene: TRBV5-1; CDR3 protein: ASSLGGNTGELF
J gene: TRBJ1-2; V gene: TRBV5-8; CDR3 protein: ASSLETDGDGYT
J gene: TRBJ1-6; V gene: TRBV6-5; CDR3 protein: ASSQEGAESPLH
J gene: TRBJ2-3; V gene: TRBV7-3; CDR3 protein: ASSGRGGPRTDTQY
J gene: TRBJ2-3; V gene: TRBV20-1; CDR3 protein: SASRGTGGHKDTQY
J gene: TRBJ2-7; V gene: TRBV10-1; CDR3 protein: ASSEAAGVAGYEQY
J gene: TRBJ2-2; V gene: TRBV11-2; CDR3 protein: ASSLDLATNTGELF
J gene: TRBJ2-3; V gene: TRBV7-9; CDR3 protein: ASSQRNTDTQY
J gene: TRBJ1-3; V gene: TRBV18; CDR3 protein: ASSHLTGGGSGNTIY
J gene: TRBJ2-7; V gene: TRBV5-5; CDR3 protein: ASSPNYEQY
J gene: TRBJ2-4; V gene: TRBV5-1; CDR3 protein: ASQGGDIQY
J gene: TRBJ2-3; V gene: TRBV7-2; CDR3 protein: ASSRGGPTDTQY
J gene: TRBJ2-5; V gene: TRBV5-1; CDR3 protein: ASSSGGTGIGETQY
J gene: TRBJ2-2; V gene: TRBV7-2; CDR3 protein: ASSLAGIGRGTGELF
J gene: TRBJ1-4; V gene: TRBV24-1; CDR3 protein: ATSLGTGNEKLF
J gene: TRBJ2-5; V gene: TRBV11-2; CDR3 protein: ASSQYSRASSGETQY
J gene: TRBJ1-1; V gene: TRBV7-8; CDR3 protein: ASSARDRGGEAF
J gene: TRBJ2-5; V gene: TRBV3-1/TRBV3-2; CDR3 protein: ASSQGKLAGGETQY
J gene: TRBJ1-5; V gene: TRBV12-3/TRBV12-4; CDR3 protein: ASSGQLNQPQH
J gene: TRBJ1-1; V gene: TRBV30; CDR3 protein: AGNPRAGTEAF
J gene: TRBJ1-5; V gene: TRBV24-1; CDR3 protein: ATQMILRRISNQPQH
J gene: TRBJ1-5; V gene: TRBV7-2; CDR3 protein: ASSLRQGDQPQH
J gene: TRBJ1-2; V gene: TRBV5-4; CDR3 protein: ASSSFATGGSIYGYT
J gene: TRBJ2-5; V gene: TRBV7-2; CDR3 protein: ASSLVGTSGRRETQY
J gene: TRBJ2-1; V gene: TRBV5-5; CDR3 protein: ASSLAGTSAYNEQF
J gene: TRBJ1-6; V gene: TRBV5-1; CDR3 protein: ASSLAGGSNSPLH
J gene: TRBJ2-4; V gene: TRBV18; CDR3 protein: ASSPRGSKNIQY
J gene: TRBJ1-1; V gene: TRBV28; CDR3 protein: ASSLGTGSYTEAF
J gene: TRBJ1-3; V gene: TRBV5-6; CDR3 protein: ASSTGRNTIY
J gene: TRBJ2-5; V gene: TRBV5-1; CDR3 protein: ASSLVQETQY
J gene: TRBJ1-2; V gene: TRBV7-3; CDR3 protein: ASSLPGYGYT
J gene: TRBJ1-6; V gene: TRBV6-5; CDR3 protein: ASSRGQGAHSPLH
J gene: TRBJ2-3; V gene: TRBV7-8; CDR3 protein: ASSPGGSTDTQY
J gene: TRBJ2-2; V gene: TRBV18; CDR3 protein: ASSPTTVGTGELF
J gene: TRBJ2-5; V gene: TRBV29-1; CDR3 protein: SALTSGRETQY
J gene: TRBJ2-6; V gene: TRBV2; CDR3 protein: ASSRQGPGANVLT
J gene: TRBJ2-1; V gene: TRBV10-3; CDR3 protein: AIRGASGSLSEQF
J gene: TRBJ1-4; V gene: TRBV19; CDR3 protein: ATNGGEGDEKLF
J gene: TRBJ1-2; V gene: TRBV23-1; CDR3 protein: ASSTRTGTDGYT
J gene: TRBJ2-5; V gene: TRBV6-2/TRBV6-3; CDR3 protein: ASSYGPQLAGKETQY